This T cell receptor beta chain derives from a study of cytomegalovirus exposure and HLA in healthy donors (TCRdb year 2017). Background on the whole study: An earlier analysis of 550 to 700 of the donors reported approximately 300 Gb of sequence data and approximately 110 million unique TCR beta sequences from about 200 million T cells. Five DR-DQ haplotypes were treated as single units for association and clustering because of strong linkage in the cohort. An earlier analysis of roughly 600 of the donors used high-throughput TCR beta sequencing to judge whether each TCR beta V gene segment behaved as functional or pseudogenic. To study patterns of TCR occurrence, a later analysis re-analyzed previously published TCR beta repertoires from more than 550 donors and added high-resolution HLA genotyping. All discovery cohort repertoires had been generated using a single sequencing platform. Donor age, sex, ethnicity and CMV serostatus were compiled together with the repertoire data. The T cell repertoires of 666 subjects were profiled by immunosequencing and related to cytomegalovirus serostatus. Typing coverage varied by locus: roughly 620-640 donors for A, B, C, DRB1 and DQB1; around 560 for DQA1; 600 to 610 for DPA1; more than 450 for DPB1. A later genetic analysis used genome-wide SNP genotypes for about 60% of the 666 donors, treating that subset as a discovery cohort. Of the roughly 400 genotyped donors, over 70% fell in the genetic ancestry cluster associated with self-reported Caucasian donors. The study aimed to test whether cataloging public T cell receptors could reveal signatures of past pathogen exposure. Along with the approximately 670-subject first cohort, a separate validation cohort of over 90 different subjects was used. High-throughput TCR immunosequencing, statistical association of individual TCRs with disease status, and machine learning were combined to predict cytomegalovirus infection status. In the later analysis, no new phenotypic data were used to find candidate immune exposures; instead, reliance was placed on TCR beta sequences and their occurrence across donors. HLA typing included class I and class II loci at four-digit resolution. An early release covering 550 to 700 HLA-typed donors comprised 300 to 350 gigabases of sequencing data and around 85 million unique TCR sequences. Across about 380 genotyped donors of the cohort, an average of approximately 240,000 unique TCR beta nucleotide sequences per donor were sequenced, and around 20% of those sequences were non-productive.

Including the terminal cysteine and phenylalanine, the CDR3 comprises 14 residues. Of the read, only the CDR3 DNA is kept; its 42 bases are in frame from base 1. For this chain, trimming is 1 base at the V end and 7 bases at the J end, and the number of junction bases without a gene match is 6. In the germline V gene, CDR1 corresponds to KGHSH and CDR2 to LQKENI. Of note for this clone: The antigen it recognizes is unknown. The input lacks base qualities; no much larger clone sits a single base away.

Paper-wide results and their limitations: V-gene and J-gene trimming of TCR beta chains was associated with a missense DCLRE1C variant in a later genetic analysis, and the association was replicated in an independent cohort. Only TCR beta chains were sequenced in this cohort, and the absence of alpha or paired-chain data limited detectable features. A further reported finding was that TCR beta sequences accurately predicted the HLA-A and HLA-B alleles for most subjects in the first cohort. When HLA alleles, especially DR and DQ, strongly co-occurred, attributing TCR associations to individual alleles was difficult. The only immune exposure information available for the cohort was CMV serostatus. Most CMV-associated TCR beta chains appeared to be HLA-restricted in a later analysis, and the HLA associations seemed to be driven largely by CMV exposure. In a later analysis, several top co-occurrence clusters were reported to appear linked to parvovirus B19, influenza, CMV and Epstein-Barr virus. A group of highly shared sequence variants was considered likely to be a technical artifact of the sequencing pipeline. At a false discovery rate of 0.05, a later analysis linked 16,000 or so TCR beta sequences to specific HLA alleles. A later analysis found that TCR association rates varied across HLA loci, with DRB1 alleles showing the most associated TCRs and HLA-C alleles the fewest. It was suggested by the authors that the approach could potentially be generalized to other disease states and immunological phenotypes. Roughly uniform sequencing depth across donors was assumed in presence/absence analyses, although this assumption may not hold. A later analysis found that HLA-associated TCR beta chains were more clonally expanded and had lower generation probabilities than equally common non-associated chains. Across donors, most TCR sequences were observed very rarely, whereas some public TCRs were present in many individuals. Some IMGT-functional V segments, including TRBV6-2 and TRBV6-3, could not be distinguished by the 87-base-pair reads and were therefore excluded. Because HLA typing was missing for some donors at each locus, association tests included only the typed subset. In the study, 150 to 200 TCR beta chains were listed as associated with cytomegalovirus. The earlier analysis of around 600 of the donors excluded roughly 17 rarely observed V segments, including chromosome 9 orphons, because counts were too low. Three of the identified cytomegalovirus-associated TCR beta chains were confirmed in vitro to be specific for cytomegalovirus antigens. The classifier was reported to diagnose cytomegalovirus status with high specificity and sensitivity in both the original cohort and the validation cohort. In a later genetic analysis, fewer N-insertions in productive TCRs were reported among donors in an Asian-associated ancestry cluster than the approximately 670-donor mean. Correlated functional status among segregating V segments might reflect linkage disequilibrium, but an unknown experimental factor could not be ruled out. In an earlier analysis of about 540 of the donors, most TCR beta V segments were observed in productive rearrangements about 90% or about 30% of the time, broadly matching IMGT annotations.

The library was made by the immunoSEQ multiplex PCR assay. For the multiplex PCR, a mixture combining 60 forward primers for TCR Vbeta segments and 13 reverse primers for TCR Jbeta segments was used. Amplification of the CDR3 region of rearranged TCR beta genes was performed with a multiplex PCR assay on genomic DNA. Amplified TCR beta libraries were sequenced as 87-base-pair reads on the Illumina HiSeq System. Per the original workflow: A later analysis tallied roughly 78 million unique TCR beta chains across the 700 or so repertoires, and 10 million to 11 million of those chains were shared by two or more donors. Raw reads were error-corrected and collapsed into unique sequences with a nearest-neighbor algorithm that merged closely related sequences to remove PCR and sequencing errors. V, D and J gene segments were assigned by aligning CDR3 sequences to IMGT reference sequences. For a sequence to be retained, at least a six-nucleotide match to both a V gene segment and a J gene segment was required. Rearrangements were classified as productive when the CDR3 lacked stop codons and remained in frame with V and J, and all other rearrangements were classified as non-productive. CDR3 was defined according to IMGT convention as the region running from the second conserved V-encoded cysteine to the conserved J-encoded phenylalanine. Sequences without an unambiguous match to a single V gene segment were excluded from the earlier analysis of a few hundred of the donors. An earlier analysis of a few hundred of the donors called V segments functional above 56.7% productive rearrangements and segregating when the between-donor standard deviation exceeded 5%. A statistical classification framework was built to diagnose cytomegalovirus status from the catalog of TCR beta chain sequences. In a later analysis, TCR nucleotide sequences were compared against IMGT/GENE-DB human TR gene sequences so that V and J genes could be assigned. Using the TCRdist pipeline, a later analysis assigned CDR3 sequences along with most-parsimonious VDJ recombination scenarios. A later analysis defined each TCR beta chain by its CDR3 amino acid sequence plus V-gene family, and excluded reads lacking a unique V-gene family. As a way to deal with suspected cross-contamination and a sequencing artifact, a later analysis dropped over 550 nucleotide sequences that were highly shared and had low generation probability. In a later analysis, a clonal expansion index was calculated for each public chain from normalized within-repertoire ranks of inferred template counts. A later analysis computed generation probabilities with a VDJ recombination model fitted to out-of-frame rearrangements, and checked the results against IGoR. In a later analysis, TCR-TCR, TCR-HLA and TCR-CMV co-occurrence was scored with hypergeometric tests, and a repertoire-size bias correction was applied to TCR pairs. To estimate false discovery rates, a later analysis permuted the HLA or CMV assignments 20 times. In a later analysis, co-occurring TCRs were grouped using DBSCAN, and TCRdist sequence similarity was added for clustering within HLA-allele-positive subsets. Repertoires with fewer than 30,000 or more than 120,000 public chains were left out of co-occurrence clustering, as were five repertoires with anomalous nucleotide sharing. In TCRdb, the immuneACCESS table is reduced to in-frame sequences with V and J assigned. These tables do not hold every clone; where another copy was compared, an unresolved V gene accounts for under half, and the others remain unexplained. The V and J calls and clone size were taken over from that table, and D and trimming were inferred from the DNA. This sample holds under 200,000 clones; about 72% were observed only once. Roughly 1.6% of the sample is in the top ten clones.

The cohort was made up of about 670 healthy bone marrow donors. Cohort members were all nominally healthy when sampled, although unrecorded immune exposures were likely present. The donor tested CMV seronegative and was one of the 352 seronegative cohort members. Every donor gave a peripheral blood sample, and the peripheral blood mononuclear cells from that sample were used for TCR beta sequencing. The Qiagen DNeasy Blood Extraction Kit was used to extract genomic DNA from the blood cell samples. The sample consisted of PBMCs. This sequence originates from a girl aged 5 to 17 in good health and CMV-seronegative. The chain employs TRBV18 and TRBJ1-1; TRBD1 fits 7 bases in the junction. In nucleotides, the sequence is TGTGCCAGCTCACCACTGGGGACAGTCGGTGAAGCTTTCTTT. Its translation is CASSPLGTVGEAFF.